The 2 T cell receptor beta chains given below trace back to one sample, sequenced in a study of blood T cell repertoires in COVID-19. Only in-frame clones appear in the TCRdb table, and some are missing; sequencing was by immunoSEQ multiplex PCR. The sample includes about 76,000 clones, approximately 85% of them seen just once. Sequencing was done on a sample of peripheral blood. These receptors came from a human donor in a cohort sampled during active COVID-19.

J is TRBJ1-6 and V is TRBV7-9; tentative D call: TRBD1 (5 bases). The ends were cut back, 3 bases at V and 10 bases at J, with 10 bases in the middle. The CDR3 consists of 13 residues. The germline CDR1 and CDR2 sequences are SEHNR and FQNEAQ (reference sequence). CDR3 coding DNA: TGTGCCAGCAGCTTCTTGACAGAATCACCCCTCCACTTT. It codes for CASSFLTESPLHF.

The DNA for the CDR3 is TGTGCCAGCAGCGAAGGGAGGGAAGAAAGGAACCAAGAGACCCAGTACTTC. Protein product: CASSEGREERNQETQYF. The V gene is TRBV21-1, the J gene TRBJ2-5; the table's D call of TRBD2 was not tested on the DNA. TRBV21-1 is designated a pseudogene. This CDR3 is 17 amino acids long.